Below are 32 T cell receptor beta chains sequenced from a single sample in a study of T cells after yellow fever vaccination. TCRdb re-called the 5' RACE reads through MiXCR, storing one row per CDR3 protein. Of some 340,000 distinct CDR3 sequences listed, roughly 10% are singletons. The input for sequencing was CD4+ T cells sorted from PBMCs, taken 45 days after the yellow fever booster vaccination. Every receptor here comes from a man aged 18 to 35 who received the YFV17D yellow fever vaccine.

This chain links TRBV11-2 with TRBJ1-2; a weak D match, TRBD1 (5 bases). This CDR3 is built from 17 residues. Trimming shortened V by 5 bases and J by 4 bases, and 23 bases separated the two germline ends. The germline CDR1 and CDR2 sequences are SGHAT and FQNNGV. The CDR3 DNA sequence: TGTGCCAGCAGCGCCCGACCGAAGGGGTCTGCTACCTATGGCTACACCTTC. Amino acids: CASSARPKGSATYGYTF.

This clonotype was seen more than once but under ten times. The V and J genes are TRBV5-1 and TRBJ2-1, with 12 nucleotides matching TRBD2. With 4 bases clipped from V and 0 bases from J, the junction kept 5 bases outside the gene matches. This CDR3 is 17 amino acids long. Per germline, CDR1 SGHRS and CDR2 YFSETQ. The CDR3 loop reads CASSHGLAGSSYNEQFF. The CDR3, as DNA: TGCGCCAGCAGCCACGGACTAGCGGGAAGCTCCTACAATGAGCAGTTCTTC.

This clonotype was counted between two and nine times. This chain uses TRBV9 with TRBJ1-2; D gene ambiguous. Trimming cost V 0 bases and J 10 bases, with 13 bases left between them. CDR1 and CDR2 from the germline V gene are SGDLS and YYNGEE. The CDR3 has 13 amino acids. CDR3 sequence (DNA): TGTGCCAGCAGCGTAGACTTCTCTGATGTCTACACCTTC. Protein: CASSVDFSDVYTF.

This clonotype was observed a few times. The CDR3 DNA reads as TGTGCCAGCAGCACAGCTCCGGGACAGGGGGTAAATGAGCAGTTCTTC. It yields the protein CASSTAPGQGVNEQFF. The chain carries TRBV9 and TRBJ2-1, with 11 bases aligning to TRBD1. Trimming at V came to 4 bases and at J to 7 bases, leaving 10 bases not matched to a gene. CDR3 length equals 16 residues. Germline loops: CDR1 SGDLS, CDR2 YYNGEE.

This rearrangement joins TRBV9 to TRBJ2-7, with 13 bases matching TRBD2. The CDR3 consists of 16 residues. The trim removed 2 bases at V and 2 bases at J, leaving 4 bases unmatched. In germline, CDR1 is SGDLS, CDR2 YYNGEE. The DNA of the CDR3 is TGTGCCAGCAGCGTTGGGACTAGCGGGGCCACCTACGAGCAGTACTTC. Protein product: CASSVGTSGATYEQYF.

The chain is built from TRBV7-7 and TRBJ2-2, with TRBD1 identical over 7 bases. Per the germline V gene, CDR1 is SSHAT and CDR2 is FNYEAQ (reference sequence). V lost 5 bases, J lost 9 bases, and 9 bases stayed unmatched. This CDR3 comprises 14 residues. The CDR3 is CASSPDRVARELFF. CDR3 in DNA: TGTGCCAGCAGCCCCGACAGGGTGGCCCGGGAGCTGTTTTTT.

The CDR3 region has the DNA TGCAGTCAAGCGGGGGGAGGGACAGATACGCAGTATTTT. This gives the protein CSQAGGGTDTQYF. The chain joins TRBV20-1 to TRBJ2-3; the match to TRBD2 covers 9 bases. CDR3 size: 13 residues. Germline V CDR1 and CDR2: DFQATT, SNEGSKA (reference sequence). Unmatched junction bases numbered 6, after V lost 8 bases and J lost 3 bases.

The chain uses TRBV5-1 and TRBJ1-2; no definite D call. Germline CDR1 and CDR2: SGHRS and YFSETQ. This CDR3 spans 11 amino acids. Trimming cost V 7 bases and J 8 bases, with 12 bases left between them. CDR3 amino acids: CASRIDGGYTF. The CDR3 nucleotides read TGCGCCAGCCGGATTGATGGGGGCTACACCTTC.

The V call is TRBV7-2, the J call TRBJ2-5; the D is unclear. Per the germline V gene, CDR1 is SGHTA and CDR2 is FQGNSA. V gave up 3 bases and J gave up 0 bases, with 11 bases separating them. The CDR3 loop spans 15 amino acids. The CDR3 DNA sequence: TGTGCCAGCAGCTTTGAGGCCCTCGACCAAGAGACCCAGTACTTC. Its protein product is CASSFEALDQETQYF. Variable domain in full (rest from reference TRBV7-2 and TRBJ2-5): GAGVSQSPSNKVTEKGKDVELRCDPISGHTALYWYRQSLGQGLEFLIYFQGNSAPDKSGLPSDRFSAERTGGSVSTLTIQRTQQEDSAVYLCASSFEALDQETQYFGPGTRLLVL.

The chain has TRBV3-1 and TRBJ2-3; D gene ambiguous. Germline assignment: CDR1 LGHDT and CDR2 YNNKEL (reference sequence). Trimming stripped 2 bases from V and 6 bases from J, with 15 bases between. CDR3 length: 15 amino acids. CDR3 residues: CASSQMAGFGDTQYF. The CDR3 DNA follows: TGTGCCAGCAGCCAAATGGCTGGTTTTGGGGATACGCAGTATTTT.

This clonotype has a handful of counts. The chain has TRBV15 and TRBJ2-3; 9 bases line up with TRBD2. The trim removed 5 bases at V and 12 bases at J, leaving 15 bases unmatched. The CDR3 spans 15 residues. Looked up from germline, CDR1 is LNHNV and CDR2 is YYDKDF (reference sequence). For the CDR3, the DNA is TGTGCCACCAGCCGGACCAGCGGGGGGCCGGGGAACCAGTATTTT. Its translation: CATSRTSGGPGNQYF.

This clonotype was observed at least ten times. This chain joins TRBV29-1 and TRBJ2-7; D is uncertain. The CDR3 is 12 residues long. Trimming left V 1 base short and J 6 bases short, with 10 bases between. Germline V lookup: CDR1 SQVTM, CDR2 ANQGSEA. CDR3 residues: CSVEVSSREQYV. The CDR3 DNA sequence: TGCAGCGTTGAAGTGTCCAGTCGCGAGCAGTACGTC.

The sample holds a few counts of this clonotype. The V gene is TRBV18, the J gene TRBJ1-5, with 7 nucleotides matching TRBD1. The germline V gene has CDR1 KGHSH and CDR2 LQKENI. CDR3 length: 13 residues. After removal of 3 bases from V and 6 bases from J, the junction contained 2 bases not matched to a gene. The CDR3 reads CASSPRGGQPQHF. The CDR3 DNA is TGTGCCAGCTCACCCAGGGGGGGTCAGCCCCAGCATTTT.

The chain recombines TRBV7-6 with TRBJ2-2, with TRBD1 matching over 7 bases. Germline CDR1 and CDR2: SGHVS and FNYEAQ. The trim removed 5 bases at V and 5 bases at J, leaving 11 bases unmatched. The CDR3 has 16 amino acids. This chain's CDR3 is CASSLEYRGRTGELFF. In DNA form, the CDR3 reads TGTGCCAGCAGCCTCGAGTACAGGGGACGGACCGGGGAGCTGTTTTTT.

This clonotype was counted many times. In DNA form, the CDR3 reads TGCAGTGCTAGGGAGGGTGCCACTGAAGCTTTCTTT. Translated: CSAREGATEAFF. This chain connects TRBV20-1 to TRBJ1-1; D is ambiguous. Germline CDR1 reads DFQATT; CDR2 reads SNEGSKA (reference sequence). The CDR3 runs 12 residues. V was cut by 3 bases and J by 4 bases, with 9 bases left in between.

The table lists this clonotype with a few counts. V and J are TRBV12-3 or TRBV12-4 and TRBJ2-3, with 10 bases aligning to TRBD2. V lost 6 bases and J lost 7; bases outside the gene matches: 10. There are 15 residues in the CDR3. In nucleotides, the CDR3 is TGTGCCAGCAGGCCATCTAGCGGGGGTGGTAATACGCAGTATTTT. It is translated as CASRPSSGGGNTQYF.

This clonotype was picked up a small number of times. The J gene is TRBJ2-2, the V gene TRBV7-2, with 9 bases fitting TRBD2. Germline V gives CDR1 SGHTA, CDR2 FQGNSA. V dropped 5 bases and J dropped 0; count of bases not matched to a gene: 4. The CDR3 length is 16 residues. The CDR3, as DNA: TGTGCCAGCAGCCCCAGCGGGGGGACGAACACCGGGGAGCTGTTTTTT. It yields the protein CASSPSGGTNTGELFF.

This clonotype has ten or more counts. V and J are TRBV29-1 and TRBJ1-4; no firm D call. The CDR3 loop spans 14 amino acids. Per the germline V gene, CDR1 is SQVTM and CDR2 is ANQGSEA. V was shortened by 7 bases and J by 4 bases, with 16 bases between the two germline ends. CDR3 loop: CSANVGGRNEKLFF. The CDR3 nucleotides read TGCAGCGCAAATGTCGGCGGCCGTAATGAAAAACTGTTTTTT. Full variable domain (rest looked up from reference TRBV29-1 and TRBJ1-4): SAVISQKPSRDICQRGTSLTIQCQVDSQVTMMFWYRQQPGQSLTLIATANQGSEATYESGFVIDKFPISRPNLTFSTLTVSNMSPEDSSIYLCSANVGGRNEKLFFGSGTQLSVL.

This clonotype was seen a handful of times. The chain recombines TRBV15 with TRBJ2-3; D uncertain. The CDR3 spans 12 residues. Between the trimmed V and J ends, which lost 1 base and 4 bases, there was a span of 3 bases. Germline V gene data show CDR1 as LNHNV and CDR2 as YYDKDF (reference sequence). The CDR3 is CATSRGADTQYF. Written as DNA, the CDR3 is TGTGCCACCAGCAGAGGAGCAGATACGCAGTATTTT.

The J gene is TRBJ1-1, the V gene TRBV19; D call uncertain. Germline V lookup: CDR1 LNHDA, CDR2 SQIVND (reference sequence). V was cut by 5 bases and J by 2 bases, with 15 bases left in between. The CDR3 is made up of 15 amino acids. The CDR3 DNA sequence: TGTGCCAGTAGTCCATCGACACCACCAAACACTGAAGCTTTCTTT. Its translation is CASSPSTPPNTEAFF.

This clonotype turned up a few times. The junction and the germline gene differ at one end; a read error may be behind it. The rearrangement joins TRBV5-6 to TRBJ1-1; D remains ambiguous. The CDR3 is 12 residues long. CDR1 and CDR2 from the germline V gene are SGHDT and YYEEEE. CDR3 loop: CASSLARWGEVF. The CDR3 coding sequence is TGTGCCAGCAGCTTGGCCCGGTGGGGTGAGGTCTTT.

This clonotype was detected a few times. This chain links TRBV4-1 with TRBJ2-3; D not certain. CDR1 MGHRA and CDR2 YSYEKL come from the germline V gene. V lost 2 bases to trimming and J lost 8 bases, with 8 bases between them. The CDR3 has 12 amino acids. CDR3 sequence reads: CASSQNQATQYF. DNA for the CDR3: TGCGCCAGCAGCCAAAACCAGGCTACGCAGTATTTT.

CDR3 nucleotide sequence: TGTGCCAGCAGCGTAGCGACAGCCAAGAATGGCTACACCTTC. Translated: CASSVATAKNGYTF. The chain combines TRBV9 with TRBJ1-2, with TRBD1 as a possible D gene (5 bases). V lost 0 bases and J lost 6, with 12 bases in between. Per the germline V gene, CDR1 is SGDLS and CDR2 is YYNGEE. This CDR3 contains 14 residues.

This clonotype was counted ten times or more. This chain uses TRBV5-8 with TRBJ2-7; 10 bases fit TRBD1. This CDR3 comprises 15 residues. Germline loops: CDR1 SGHTS, CDR2 YDEGEE. Unmatched junction bases numbered 5, after V lost 3 bases and J lost 2 bases. CDR3 sequence: CASSSGQGIAYEQYV. The DNA of the CDR3 is TGTGCCAGCAGCTCGGGACAGGGGATTGCCTACGAGCAGTACGTC.

The chain carries TRBV12-3 or TRBV12-4 and TRBJ2-7; the D gene is possibly TRBD1 (6 bases). Trimming removed 5 bases at V and 6 bases at J, with 17 bases between. The CDR3 length is 14 residues. CDR3 nucleotide sequence: TGTGCCAGCAGTCACAATGACAGGCCCCTCGAGCAGTACTTC. It codes for CASSHNDRPLEQYF.

The DNA of the CDR3 is TGCGCCAGCAGCTTGGGGACCTCTAGCGAGACCCAGTACTTC. This sequence encodes CASSLGTSSETQYF. The chain has TRBV5-1 and TRBJ2-5; a possible D gene is TRBD2 (5 bases). V was shortened by 0 bases and J by 5 bases, with 11 bases between the two germline ends. This CDR3 spans 14 amino acids. CDR1 is SGHRS and CDR2 is YFSETQ in the germline V gene.

This clonotype has more than one count but fewer than ten. This chain uses TRBV12-3 or TRBV12-4 with TRBJ1-6; D not certain. The CDR3 loop spans 15 amino acids. V was clipped by 6 bases and J by 2 bases, with 11 bases between them. The CDR3 DNA sequence: TGTGCCAGCAGCCTTACCGGGACCTATAATTCACCCCTCCACTTT. Protein product: CASSLTGTYNSPLHF.

This clonotype was recorded a few times. This sequence joins TRBV7-8 and TRBJ2-7, with 12 bases aligning to TRBD2. This CDR3 region has 15 residues. Germline CDR1 is SGHVS and CDR2 is FQNEAQ. CDR3 DNA sequence: TGTGGCAACTGGACTAGCGGGGAGGGAACCTACGAGCAGTACTTC. Its translation is CGNWTSGEGTYEQYF.

This clonotype came up many times. The chain employs TRBV5-1 and TRBJ2-5, with D tentatively TRBD1 (6 bases). V lost 0 bases, J lost 4 bases, and 16 bases lay in between. CDR3 length: 16 residues. Germline loops: CDR1 SGHRS, CDR2 YFSETQ. The CDR3 reads CASSLAHGEQGETQYF. CDR3 coding DNA: TGCGCCAGCAGCTTGGCCCATGGCGAACAGGGAGAGACCCAGTACTTC.

This clonotype has at least ten counts. The chain has TRBV27 and TRBJ2-2; D is unresolved. The CDR3 is 15 amino acids. Per germline, CDR1 MNHEY and CDR2 SMNVEV (reference sequence). The V gene lost 0 bases and the J gene lost 4 bases, with 9 bases spanning the gap. CDR3 sequence: CASSLSHPRTGELFF. CDR3 sequence (DNA): TGTGCCAGCAGTTTATCGCATCCTCGCACCGGGGAGCTGTTTTTT.

This clonotype was counted only a few times. The V gene is TRBV5-1, the J gene TRBJ2-1; 10 bases line up with TRBD2. This CDR3 comprises 15 residues. Germline trimming cut 1 base from V and 8 bases from J; bases unmatched to any gene: 6. Germline V lookup: CDR1 SGHRS, CDR2 YFSETQ. The chain's CDR3 is CASSLRPSGGHEQFF. CDR3 DNA: TGCGCCAGCAGCTTGCGGCCTAGCGGGGGTCATGAGCAGTTCTTC.

This clonotype has just a few counts. The genes are TRBV7-2 and TRBJ2-5; 7 bases map to TRBD2. V was clipped by 5 bases and J by 4 bases; unmatched bases: 4. Germline CDR1 reads SGHTA; CDR2 reads FQGNSA. The length of the CDR3 is 13 residues. The CDR3 DNA reads as TGTGCCAGCAGCGCACTAGCGCGAGAGACCCAGTACTTC. It codes for CASSALARETQYF.